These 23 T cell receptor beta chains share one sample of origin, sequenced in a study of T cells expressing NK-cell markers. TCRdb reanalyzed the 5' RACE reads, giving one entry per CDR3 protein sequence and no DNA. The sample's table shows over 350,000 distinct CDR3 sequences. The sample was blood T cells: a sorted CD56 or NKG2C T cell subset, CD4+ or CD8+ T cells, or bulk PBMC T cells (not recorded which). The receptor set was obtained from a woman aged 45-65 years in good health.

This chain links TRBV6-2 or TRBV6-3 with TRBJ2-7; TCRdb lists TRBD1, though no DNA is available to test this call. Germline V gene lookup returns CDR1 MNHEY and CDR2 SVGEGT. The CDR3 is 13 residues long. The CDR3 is CASSEQGGYEQYF.

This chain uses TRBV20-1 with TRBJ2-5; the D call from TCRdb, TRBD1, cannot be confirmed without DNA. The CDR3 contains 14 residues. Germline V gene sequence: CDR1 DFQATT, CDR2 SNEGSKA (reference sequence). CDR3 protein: CTAGQGWSGETQYF.

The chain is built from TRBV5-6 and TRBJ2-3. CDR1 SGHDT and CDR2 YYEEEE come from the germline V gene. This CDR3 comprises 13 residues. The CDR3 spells CASSLEQLDTQYF.

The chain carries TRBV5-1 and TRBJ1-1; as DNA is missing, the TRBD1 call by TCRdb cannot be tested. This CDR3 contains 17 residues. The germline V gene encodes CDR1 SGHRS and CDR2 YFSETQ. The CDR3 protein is CASSLAPGAGMNTEAFF.

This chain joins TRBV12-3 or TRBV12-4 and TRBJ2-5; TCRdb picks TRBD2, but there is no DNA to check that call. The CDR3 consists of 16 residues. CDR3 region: CASSLAGDSKGETQYF.

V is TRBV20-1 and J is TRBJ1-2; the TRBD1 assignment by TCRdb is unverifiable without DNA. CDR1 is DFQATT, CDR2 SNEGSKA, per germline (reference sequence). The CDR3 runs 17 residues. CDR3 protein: CSARGRGQGPFNYGYTF.

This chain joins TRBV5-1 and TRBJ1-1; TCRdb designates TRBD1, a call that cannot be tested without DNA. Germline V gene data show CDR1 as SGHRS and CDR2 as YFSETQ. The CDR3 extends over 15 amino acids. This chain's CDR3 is CASSLADRGNTEAFF.

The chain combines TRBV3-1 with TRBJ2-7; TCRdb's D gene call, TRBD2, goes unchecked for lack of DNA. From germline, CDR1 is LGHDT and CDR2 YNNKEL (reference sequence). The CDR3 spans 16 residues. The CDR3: CASSQDPAGTTYEQYF.

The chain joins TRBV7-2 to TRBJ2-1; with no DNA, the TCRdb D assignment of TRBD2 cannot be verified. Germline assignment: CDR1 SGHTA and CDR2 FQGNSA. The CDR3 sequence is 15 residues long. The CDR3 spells CASSRTSGSRDEQFF.

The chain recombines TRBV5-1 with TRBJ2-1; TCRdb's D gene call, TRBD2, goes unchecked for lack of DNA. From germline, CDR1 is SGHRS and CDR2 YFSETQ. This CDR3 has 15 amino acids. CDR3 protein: CASSFQAGGPDEQFF.

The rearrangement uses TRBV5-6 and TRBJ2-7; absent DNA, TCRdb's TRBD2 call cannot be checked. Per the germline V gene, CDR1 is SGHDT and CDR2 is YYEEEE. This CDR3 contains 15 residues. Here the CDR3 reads CASSLVSGSAREQYF.

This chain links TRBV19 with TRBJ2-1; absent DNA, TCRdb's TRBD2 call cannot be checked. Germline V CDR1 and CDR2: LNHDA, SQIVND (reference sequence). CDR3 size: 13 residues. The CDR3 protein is CASSIVRELEQFF.

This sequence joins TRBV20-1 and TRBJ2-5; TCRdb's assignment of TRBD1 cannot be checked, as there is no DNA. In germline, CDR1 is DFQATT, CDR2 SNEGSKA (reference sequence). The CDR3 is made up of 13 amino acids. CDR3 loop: CSAGGGQQETQYF.

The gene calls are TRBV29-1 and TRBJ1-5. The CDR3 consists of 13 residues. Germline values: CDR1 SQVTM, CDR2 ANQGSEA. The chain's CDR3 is CSVAHSPTEPQHF.

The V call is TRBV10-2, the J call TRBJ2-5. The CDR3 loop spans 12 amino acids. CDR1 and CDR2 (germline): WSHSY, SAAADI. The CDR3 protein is CASSDAVETQYF.

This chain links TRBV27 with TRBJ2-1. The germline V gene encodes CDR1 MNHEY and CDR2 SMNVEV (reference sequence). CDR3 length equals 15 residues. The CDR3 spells CASSPLTSSFHEQFF.

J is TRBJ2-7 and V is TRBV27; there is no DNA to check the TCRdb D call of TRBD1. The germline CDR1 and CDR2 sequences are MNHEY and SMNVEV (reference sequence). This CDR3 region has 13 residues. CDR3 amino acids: CASSWGASYEQYF.

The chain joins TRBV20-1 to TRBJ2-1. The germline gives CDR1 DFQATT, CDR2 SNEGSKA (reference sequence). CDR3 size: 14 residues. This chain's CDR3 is CSARMIPKYNEQFF.

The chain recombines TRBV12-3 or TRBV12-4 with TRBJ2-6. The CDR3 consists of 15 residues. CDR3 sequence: CASSPRISGANVLTF.

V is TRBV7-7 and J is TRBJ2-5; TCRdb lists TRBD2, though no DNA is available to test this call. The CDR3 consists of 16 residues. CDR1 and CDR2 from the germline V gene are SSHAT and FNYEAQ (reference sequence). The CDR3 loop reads CASSSIAGGPVETQYF. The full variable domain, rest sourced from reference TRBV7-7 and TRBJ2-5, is GAGVSQSPRYKVTKRGQDVTLRCDPISSHATLYWYQQALGQGPEFLTYFNYEAQPDKSGLPSDRFSAERPEGSISTLTIQRTEQRDSAMYRCASSSIAGGPVETQYFGPGTRLLVL.

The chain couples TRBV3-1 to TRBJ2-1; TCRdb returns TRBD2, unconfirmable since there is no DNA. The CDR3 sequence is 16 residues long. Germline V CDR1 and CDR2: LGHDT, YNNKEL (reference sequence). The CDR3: CASSRRLAGADNEQFF.

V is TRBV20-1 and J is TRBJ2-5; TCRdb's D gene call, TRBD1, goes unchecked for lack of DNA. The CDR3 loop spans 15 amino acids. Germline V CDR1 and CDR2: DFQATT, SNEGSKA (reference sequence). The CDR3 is CSASPSQGRYGTQYF.

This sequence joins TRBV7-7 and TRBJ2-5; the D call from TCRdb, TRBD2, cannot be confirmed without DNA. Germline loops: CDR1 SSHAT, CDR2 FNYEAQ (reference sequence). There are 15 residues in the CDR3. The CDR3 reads CASSLRTSGTGTQYF.